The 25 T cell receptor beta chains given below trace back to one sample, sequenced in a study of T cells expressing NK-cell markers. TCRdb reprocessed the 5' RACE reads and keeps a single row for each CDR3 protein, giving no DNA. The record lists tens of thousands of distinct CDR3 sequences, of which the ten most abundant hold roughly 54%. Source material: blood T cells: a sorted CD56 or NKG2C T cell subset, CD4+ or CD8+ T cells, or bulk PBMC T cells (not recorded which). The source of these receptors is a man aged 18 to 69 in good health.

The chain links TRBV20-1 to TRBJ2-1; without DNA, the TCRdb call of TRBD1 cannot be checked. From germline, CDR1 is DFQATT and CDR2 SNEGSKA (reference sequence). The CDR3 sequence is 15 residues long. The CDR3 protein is CSAPGRLSRGNEQFF.

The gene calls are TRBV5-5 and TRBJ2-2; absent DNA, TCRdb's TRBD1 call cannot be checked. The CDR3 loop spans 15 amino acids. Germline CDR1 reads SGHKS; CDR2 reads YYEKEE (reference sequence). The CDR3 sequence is CASSLGGTRGGELFF.

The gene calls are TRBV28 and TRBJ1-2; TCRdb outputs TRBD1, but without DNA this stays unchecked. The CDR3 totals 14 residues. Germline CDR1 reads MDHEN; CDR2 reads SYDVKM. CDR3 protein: CASSRPTGFNGYTF.

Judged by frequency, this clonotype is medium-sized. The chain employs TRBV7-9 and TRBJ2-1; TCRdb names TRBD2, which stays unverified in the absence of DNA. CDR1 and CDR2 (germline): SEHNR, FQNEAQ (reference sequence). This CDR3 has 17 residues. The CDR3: CASSLGISGFSYNEQFF.

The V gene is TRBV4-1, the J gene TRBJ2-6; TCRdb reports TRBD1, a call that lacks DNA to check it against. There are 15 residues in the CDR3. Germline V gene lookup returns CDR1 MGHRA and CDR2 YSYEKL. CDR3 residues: CASSPDSPWANVLTF.

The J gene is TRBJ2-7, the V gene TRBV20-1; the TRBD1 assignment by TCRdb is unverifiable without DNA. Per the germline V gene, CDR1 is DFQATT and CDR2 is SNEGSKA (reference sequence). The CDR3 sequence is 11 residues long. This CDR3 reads CSASGRYEQYF.

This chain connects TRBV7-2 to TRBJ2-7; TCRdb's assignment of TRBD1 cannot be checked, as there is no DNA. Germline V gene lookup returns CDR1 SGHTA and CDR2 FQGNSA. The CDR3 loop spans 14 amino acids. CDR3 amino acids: CASSERSGEYEQYF.

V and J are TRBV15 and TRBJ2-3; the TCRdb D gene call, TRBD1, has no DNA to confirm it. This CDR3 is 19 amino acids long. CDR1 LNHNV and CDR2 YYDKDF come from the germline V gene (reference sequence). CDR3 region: CATSRDPSQGATSVSTQYF.

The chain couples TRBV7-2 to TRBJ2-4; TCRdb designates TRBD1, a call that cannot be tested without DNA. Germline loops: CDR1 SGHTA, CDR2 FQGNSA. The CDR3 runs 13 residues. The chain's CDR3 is CASSTGQGNIQYF. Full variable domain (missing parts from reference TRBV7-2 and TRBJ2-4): GAGVSQSPSNKVTEKGKDVELRCDPISGHTALYWYRQSLGQGLEFLIYFQGNSAPDKSGLPSDRFSAERTGGSVSTLTIQRTQQEDSAVYLCASSTGQGNIQYFGAGTRLSVL.

The CDR3 here is CASSRGQGAGDTQYF. The chain employs TRBV5-1 and TRBJ2-3; the TRBD1 assignment by TCRdb is unverifiable without DNA. Per germline, CDR1 SGHRS and CDR2 YFSETQ. The CDR3 is made up of 15 amino acids.

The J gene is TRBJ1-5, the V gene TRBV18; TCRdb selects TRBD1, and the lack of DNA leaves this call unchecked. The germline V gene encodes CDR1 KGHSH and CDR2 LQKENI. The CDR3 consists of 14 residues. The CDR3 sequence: CASSGDSQGQPQHF.

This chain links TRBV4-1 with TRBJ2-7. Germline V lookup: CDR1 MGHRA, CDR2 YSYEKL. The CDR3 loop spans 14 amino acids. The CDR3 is CASSQESGMGEQYF.

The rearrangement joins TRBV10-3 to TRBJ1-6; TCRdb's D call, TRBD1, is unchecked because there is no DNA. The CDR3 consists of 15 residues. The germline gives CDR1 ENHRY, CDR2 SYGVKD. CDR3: CAIKQLQGSNSPLHF.

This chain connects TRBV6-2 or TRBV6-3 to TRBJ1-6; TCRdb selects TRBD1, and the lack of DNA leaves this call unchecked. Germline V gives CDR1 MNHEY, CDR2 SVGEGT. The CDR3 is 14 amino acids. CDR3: CASSSTGDASPLHF.

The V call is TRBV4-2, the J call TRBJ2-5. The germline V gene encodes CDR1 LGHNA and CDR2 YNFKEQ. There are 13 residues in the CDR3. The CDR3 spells CASSQASEETQYF.

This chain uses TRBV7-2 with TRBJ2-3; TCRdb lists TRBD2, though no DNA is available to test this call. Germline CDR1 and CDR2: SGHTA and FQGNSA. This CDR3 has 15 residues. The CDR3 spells CASSSAGGRSDTQYF. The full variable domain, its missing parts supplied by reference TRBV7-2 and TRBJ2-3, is GAGVSQSPSNKVTEKGKDVELRCDPISGHTALYWYRQSLGQGLEFLIYFQGNSAPDKSGLPSDRFSAERTGGSVSTLTIQRTQQEDSAVYLCASSSAGGRSDTQYFGPGTRLTVL.

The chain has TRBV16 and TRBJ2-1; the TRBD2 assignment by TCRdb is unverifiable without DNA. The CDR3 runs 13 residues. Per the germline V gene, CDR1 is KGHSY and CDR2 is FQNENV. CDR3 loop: CASSQGLAGEQFF. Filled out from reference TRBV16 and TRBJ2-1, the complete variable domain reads GEEVAQTPKHLVRGEGQKAKLYCAPIKGHSYVFWYQQVLKNEFKFLISFQNENVFDETGMPKERFSAKCLPNSPCSLEIQATKLEDSAVYFCASSQGLAGEQFFGPGTRLTVL.

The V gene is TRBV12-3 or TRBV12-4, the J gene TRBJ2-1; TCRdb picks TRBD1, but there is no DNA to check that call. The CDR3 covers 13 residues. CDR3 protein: CASSWGTGDEQFF.

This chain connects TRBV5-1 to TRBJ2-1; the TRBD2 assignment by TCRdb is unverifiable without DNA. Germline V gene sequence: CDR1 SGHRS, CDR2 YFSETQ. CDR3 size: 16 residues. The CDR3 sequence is CASSGGFGTRIDEQFF.

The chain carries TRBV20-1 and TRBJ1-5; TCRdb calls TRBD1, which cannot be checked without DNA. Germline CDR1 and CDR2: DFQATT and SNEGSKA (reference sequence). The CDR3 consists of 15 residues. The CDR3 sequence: CSARGTGYSNQPQHF.

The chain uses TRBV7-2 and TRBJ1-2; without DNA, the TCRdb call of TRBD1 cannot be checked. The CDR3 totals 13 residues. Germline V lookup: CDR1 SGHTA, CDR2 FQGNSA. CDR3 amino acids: CASRGQVSYGYTF.

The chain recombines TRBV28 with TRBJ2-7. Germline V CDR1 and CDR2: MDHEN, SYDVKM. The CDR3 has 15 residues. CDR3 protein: CASSSNPLETSEQYF. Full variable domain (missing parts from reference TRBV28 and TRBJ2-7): DVKVTQSSRYLVKRTGEKVFLECVQDMDHENMFWYRQDPGLGLRLIYFSYDVKMKEKGDIPEGYSVSREKKERFSLILESASTNQTSMYLCASSSNPLETSEQYFGPGTRLTVT.

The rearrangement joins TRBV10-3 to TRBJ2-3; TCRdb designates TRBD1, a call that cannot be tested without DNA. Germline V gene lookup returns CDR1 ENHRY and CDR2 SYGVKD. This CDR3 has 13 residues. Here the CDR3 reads CAIGQGASDTQYF.

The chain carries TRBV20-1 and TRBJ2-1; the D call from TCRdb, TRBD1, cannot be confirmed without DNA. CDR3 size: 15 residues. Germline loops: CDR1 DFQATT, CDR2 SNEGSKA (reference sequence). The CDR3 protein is CSATSGTGDVDEQFF.

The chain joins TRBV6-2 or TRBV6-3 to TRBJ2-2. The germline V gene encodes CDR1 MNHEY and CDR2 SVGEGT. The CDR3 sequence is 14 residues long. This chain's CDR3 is CASSYSIDTGELFF.